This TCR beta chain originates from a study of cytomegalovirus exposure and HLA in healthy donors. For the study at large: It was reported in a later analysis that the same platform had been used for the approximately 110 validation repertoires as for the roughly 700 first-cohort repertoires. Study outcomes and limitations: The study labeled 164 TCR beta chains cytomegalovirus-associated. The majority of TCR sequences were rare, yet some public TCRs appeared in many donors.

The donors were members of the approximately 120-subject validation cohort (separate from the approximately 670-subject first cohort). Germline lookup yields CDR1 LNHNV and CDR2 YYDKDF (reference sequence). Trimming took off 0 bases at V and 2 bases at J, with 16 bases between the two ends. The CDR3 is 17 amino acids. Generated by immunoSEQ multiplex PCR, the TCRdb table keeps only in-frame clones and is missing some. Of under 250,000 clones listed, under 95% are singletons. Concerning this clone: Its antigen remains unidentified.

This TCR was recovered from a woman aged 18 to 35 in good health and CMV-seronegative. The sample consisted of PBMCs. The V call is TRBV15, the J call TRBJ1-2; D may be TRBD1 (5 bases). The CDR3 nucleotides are TGTGCCACCAGCAGAGATTTGAGGGACTGGGGGAACTATGGCTACACCTTC. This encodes CATSRDLRDWGNYGYTF.